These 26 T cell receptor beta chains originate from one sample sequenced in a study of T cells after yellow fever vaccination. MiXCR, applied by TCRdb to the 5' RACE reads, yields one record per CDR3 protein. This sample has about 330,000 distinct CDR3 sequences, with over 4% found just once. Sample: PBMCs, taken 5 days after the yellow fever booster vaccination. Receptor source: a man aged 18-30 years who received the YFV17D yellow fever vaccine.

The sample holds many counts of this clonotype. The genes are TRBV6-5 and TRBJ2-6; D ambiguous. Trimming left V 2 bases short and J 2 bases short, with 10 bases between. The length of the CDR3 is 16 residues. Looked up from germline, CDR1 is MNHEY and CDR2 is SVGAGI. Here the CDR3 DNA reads TGTGCCAGCAGTTACGGTTCTGAGGCTGGGGCCAACGTCCTGACTTTC. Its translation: CASSYGSEAGANVLTF.

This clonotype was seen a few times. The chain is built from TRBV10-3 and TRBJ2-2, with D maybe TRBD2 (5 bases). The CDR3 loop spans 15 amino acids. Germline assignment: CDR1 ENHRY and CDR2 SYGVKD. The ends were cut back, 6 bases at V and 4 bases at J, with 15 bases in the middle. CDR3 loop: CAISQTTIPTGELFF. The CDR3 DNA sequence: TGTGCCATCAGCCAAACGACTATCCCCACCGGGGAGCTGTTTTTT.

The CDR3 loop reads CASAWVGDGYTF. CDR3 coding DNA: TGTGCCAGCGCTTGGGTGGGCGATGGCTACACCTTC. This chain links TRBV12-3 or TRBV12-4 with TRBJ1-2; D gene unclear. The V gene lost 8 bases and the J gene lost 6 bases, with 13 bases spanning the gap. This CDR3 comprises 12 residues.

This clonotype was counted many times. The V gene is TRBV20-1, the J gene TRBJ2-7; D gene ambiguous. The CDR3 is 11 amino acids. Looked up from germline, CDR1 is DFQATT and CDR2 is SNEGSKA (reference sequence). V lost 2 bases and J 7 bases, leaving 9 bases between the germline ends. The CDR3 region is CSARSLGEQYV. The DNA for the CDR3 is TGCAGTGCTAGATCTCTGGGTGAGCAGTACGTC.

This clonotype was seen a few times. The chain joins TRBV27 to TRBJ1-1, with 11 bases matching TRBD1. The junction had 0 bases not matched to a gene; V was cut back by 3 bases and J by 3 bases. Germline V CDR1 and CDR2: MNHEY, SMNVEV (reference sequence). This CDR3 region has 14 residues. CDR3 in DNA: TGTGCCAGCAGTTTGGACAGGGGGCACACTGAAGCTTTCTTT. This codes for CASSLDRGHTEAFF.

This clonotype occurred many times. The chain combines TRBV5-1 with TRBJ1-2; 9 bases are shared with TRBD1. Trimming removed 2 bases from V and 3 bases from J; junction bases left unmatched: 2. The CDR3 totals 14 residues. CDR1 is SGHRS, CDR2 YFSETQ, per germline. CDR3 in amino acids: CASSLGDRDYGYTF. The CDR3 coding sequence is TGCGCCAGCAGCTTAGGGGACAGGGACTATGGCTACACCTTC. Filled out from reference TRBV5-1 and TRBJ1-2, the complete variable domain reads KAGVTQTPRYLIKTRGQQVTLSCSPISGHRSVSWYQQTPGQGLQFLFEYFSETQRNKGNFPGRFSGRQFSNSRSEMNVSTLELGDSALYLCASSLGDRDYGYTFGSGTRLTVV.

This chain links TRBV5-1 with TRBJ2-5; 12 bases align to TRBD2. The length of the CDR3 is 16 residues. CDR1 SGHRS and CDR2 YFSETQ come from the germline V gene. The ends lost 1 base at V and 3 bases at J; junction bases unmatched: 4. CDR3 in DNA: TGCGCCAGCAGCTTGCCTAGCGGGGGGGGAAAAGAGACCCAGTACTTC. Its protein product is CASSLPSGGGKETQYF.

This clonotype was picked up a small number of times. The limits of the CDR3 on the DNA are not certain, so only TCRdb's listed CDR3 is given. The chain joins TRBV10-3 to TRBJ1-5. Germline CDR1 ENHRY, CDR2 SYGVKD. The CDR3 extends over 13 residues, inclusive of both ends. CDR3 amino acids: CAISTSEDQPQHF.

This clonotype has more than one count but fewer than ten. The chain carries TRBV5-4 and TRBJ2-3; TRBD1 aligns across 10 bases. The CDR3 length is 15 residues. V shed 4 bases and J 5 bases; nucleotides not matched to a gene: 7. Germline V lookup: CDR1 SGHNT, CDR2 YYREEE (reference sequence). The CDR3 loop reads CASSLGQGSGDTQYF. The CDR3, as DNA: TGTGCCAGCAGCCTGGGACAGGGGTCTGGAGATACGCAGTATTTT. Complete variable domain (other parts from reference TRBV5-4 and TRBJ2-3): ETGVTQSPTHLIKTRGQQVTLRCSSQSGHNTVSWYQQALGQGPQFIFQYYREEENGRGNFPPRFSGLQFPNYSSELNVNALELDDSALYLCASSLGQGSGDTQYFGPGTRLTVL.

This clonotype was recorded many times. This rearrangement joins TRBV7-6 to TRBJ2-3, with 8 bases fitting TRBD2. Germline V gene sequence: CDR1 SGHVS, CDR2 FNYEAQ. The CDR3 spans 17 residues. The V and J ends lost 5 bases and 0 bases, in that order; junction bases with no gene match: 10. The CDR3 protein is CASSPGKRGPSTDTQYF. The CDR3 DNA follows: TGTGCCAGCAGCCCGGGCAAGCGGGGGCCGAGCACAGATACGCAGTATTTT.

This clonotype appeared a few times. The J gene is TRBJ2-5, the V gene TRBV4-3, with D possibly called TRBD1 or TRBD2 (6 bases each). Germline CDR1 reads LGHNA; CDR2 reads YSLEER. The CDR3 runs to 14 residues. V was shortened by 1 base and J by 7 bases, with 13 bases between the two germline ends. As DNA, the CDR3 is TGCGCCAGCAGCCAAGGACGCGGAGGGGGGACCCAGTACTTC. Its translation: CASSQGRGGGTQYF.

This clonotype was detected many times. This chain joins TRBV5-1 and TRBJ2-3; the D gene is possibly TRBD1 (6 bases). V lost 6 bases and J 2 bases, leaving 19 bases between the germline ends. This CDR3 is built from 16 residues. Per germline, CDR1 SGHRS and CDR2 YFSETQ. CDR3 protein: CASTQTGTIVTDTQYF. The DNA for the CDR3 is TGCGCCAGCACGCAAACTGGGACAATCGTCACAGATACGCAGTATTTT.

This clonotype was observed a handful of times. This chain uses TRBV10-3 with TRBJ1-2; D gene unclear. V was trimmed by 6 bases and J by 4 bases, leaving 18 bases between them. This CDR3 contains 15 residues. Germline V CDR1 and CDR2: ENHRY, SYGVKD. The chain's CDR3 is CAISHVPRRGYGYTF. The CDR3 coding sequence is TGTGCCATCAGCCACGTCCCTAGGCGGGGCTATGGCTACACCTTC.

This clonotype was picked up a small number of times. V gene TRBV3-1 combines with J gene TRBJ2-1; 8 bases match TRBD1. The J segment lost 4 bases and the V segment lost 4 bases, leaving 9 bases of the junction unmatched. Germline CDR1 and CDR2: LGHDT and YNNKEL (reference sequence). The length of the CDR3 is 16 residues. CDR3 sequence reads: CASSRQGFLLYNEQFF. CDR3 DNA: TGTGCCAGCAGCCGACAGGGGTTTCTTCTGTACAATGAGCAGTTCTTC.

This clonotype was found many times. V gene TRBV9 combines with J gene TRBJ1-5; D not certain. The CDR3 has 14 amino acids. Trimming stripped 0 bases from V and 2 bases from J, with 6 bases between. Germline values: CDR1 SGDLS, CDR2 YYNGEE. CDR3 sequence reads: CASSVDSRNQPQHF. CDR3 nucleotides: TGTGCCAGCAGCGTAGACAGCCGCAATCAGCCCCAGCATTTT.

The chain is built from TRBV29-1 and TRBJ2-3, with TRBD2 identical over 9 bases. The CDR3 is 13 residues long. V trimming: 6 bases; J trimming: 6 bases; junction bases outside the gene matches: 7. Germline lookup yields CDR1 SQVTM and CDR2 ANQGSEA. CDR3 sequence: CSVGRLAADTQYF. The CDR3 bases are TGCAGCGTGGGTAGACTAGCGGCGGATACGCAGTATTTT.

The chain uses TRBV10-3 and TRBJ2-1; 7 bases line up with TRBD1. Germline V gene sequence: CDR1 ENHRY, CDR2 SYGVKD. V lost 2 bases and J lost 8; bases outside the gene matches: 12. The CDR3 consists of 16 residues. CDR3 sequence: CAISETEDRLVDEQFF. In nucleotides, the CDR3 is TGTGCCATCAGTGAGACCGAGGACAGGTTGGTTGATGAGCAGTTCTTC.

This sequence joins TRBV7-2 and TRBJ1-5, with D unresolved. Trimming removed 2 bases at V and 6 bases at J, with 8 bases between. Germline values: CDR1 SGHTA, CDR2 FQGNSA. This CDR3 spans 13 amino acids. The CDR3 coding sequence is TGTGCCAGCAGCTTACAGTTCACTCAGCCCCAGCATTTT. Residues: CASSLQFTQPQHF.

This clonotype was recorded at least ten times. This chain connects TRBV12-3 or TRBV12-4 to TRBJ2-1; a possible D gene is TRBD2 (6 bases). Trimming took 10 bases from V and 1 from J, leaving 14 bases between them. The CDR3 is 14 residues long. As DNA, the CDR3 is TGTGCCACCCGGCCGGGGAGGTCCTACAATGAGCAGTTCTTC. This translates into CATRPGRSYNEQFF.

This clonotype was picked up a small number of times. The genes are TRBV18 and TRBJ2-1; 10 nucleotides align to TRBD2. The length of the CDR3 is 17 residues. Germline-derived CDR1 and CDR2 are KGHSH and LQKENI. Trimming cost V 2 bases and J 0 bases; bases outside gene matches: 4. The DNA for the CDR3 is TGTGCCAGCTCACCAAGGGGACTAGCGATCTCCTACAATGAGCAGTTCTTC. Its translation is CASSPRGLAISYNEQFF.

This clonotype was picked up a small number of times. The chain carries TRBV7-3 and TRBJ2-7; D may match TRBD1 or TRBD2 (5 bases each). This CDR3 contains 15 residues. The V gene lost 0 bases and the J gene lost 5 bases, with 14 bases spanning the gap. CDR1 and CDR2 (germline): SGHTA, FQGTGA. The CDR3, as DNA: TGTGCCAGCAGCTTAACCGGTTGGGGGTCAGACGAGCAGTACTTC. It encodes CASSLTGWGSDEQYF. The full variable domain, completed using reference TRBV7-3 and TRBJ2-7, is GAGVSQTPSNKVTEKGKYVELRCDPISGHTALYWYRQSLGQGPEFLIYFQGTGAADDSGLPNDRFFAVRPEGSVSTLKIQRTERGDSAVYLCASSLTGWGSDEQYFGPGTRLTVT.

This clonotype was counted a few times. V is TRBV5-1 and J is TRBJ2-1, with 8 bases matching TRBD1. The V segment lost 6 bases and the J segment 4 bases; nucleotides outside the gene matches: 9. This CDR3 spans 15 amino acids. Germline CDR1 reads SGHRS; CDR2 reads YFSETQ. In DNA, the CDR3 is TGCGCCAGCAAAGTACAGGGGGTGAGTTACAATGAGCAGTTCTTC. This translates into CASKVQGVSYNEQFF. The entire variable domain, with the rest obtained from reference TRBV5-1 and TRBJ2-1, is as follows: KAGVTQTPRYLIKTRGQQVTLSCSPISGHRSVSWYQQTPGQGLQFLFEYFSETQRNKGNFPGRFSGRQFSNSRSEMNVSTLELGDSALYLCASKVQGVSYNEQFFGPGTRLTVL.

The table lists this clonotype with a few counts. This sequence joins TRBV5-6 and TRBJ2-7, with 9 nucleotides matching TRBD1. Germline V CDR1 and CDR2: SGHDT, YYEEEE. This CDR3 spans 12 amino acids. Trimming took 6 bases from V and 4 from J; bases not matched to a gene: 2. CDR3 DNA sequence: TGTGCCAGCACCGACAGGGGGTACGAGCAGTACTTC. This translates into CASTDRGYEQYF.

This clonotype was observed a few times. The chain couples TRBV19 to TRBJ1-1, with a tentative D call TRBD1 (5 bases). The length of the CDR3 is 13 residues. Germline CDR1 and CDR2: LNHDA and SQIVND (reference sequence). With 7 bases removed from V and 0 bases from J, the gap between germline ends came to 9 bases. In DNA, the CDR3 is TGTGCCAGTACTCCGGACATGAACACTGAAGCTTTCTTT. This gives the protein CASTPDMNTEAFF.

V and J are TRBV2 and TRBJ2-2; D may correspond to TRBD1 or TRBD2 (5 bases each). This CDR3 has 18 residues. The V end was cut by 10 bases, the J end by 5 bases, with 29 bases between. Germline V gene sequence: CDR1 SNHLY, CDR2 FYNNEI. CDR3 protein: CATSWDPRSNSGTGELFF. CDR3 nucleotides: TGTGCCACCTCGTGGGACCCCAGGTCCAATTCGGGGACCGGGGAGCTGTTTTTT. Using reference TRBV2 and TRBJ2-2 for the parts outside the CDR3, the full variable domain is EPEVTQTPSHQVTQMGQEVILRCVPISNHLYFYWYRQILGQKVEFLVSFYNNEISEKSEIFDDQFSVERPDGSNFTLKIRSTKLEDSAMYFCATSWDPRSNSGTGELFFGEGSRLTVL.

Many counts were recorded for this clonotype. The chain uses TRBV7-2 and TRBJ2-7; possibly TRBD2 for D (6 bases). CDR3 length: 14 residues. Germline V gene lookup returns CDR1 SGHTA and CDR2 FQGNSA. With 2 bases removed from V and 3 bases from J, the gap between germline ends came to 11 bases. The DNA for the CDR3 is TGTGCCAGCAGCTTAAGTGGGGGGATCTACGAGCAGTACTTC. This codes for CASSLSGGIYEQYF.